This TCR beta chain is drawn from a study of T cells in Graves' hyperthyroidism and ophthalmopathy. TCR beta CDR3 region amplification was performed from RNA transcripts. With the HTBI primer set, the TCR CDR3 went through a first round of RT-PCR. TCRdb re-analysed the multiplex PCR reads in MiXCR, keeping a single row per CDR3 protein. The sample holds roughly 600,000 distinct CDR3 sequences; around 15% are singletons and the top ten take approximately 12%. The table lists this clonotype with many counts. The CDR3 is made up of 15 amino acids. Per the germline V gene, CDR1 is SEHNR and CDR2 is FQNEAQ (reference sequence). The V gene lost 1 base and the J gene lost 4 bases, with 13 bases spanning the gap.

The specimen sequenced was blood. The chain is built from TRBV7-9 and TRBJ1-1; D call uncertain. The TCR sequence derives from a woman between 50 and 59 years old with Graves' ophthalmopathy. DNA for the CDR3: TGTGCCAGCAGCTTAGGCGTAGGGTTTGGCACTGAAGCTTTCTTT. Its translation: CASSLGVGFGTEAFF.